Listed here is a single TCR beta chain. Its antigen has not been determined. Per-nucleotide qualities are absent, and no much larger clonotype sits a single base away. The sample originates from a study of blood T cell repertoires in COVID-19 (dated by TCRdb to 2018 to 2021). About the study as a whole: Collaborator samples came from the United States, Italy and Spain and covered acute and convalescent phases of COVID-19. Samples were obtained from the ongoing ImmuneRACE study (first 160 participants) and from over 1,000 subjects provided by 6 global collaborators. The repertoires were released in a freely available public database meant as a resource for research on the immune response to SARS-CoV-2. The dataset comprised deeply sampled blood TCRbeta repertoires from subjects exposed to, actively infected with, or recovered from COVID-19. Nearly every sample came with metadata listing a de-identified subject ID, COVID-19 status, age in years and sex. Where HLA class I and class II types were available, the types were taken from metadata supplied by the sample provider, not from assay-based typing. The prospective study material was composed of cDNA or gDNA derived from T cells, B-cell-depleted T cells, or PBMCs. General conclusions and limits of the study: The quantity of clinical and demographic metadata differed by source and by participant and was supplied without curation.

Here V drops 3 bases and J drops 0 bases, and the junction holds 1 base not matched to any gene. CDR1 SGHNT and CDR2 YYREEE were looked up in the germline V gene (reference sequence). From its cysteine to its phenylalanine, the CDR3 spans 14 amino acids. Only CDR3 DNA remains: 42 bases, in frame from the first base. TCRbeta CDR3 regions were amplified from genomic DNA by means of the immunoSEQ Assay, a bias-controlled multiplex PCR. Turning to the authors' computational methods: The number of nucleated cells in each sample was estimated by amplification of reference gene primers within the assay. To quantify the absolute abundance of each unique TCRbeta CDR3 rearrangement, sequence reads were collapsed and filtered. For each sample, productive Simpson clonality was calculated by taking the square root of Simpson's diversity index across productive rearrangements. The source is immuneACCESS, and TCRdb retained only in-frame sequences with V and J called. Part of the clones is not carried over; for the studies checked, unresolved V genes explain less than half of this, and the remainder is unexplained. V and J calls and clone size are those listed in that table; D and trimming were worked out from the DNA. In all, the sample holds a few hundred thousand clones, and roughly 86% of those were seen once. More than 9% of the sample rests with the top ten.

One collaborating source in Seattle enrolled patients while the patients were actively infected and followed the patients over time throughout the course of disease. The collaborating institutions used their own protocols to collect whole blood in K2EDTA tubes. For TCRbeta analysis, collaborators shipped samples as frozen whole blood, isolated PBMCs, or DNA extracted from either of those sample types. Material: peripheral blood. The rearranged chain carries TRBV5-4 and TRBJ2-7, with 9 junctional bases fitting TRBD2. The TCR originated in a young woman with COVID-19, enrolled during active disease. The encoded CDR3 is CASSSSGNSYEQYF. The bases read TGTGCCAGCAGCTCTAGCGGGAACTCCTACGAGCAGTACTTC. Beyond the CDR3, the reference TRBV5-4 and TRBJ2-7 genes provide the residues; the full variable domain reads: ETGVTQSPTHLIKTRGQQVTLRCSSQSGHNTVSWYQQALGQGPQFIFQYYREEENGRGNFPPRFSGLQFPNYSSELNVNALELDDSALYLCASSSSGNSYEQYFGPGTRLTVT.